This T cell receptor beta chain was found in a study of T cells in Graves' hyperthyroidism and ophthalmopathy. General study findings and limits: Also found in blood were most expanded thyroid clonotypes above 0.001. Ophthalmopathy got predicted by the model a median approximately six months before its onset.

Uncontrolled infections, other autoimmune diseases, pregnancy or lactation led to exclusion of patients. Clinical symptoms, serum thyroxine, TRAb, thyroid ultrasound and orbital computed tomography informed diagnoses. Amplification of TCR beta CDR3 regions was performed using RNA transcripts as template. A first-round RT-PCR of the TCR CDR3 used the HTBI primer set. TCRdb analysed the multiplex PCR reads with MiXCR anew, one entry per CDR3 protein. The repertoire holds about 640,000 distinct CDR3 sequences, with over 40% as singletons. A word on this clonotype: Antigen unknown.

Input material: peripheral blood or thyroid tissue (not recorded which). The sequence derives from an adult man with Graves' disease, either hyperthyroidism or ophthalmopathy (not recorded which).

As DNA, the CDR3 is TGTGCCATCAGTGACTTAGCGGGGCTCATGATCAATCAGCCCCAGCATTTT. Translated: CAISDLAGLMINQPQHF. V usage is TRBV10-3 and J usage is TRBJ1-5; D is perhaps TRBD1 (5 bases). Trimming stripped 3 bases from V and 3 bases from J, with 18 bases between. CDR1 is ENHRY, CDR2 SYGVKD, per germline. The CDR3 runs 17 residues.